Listed below are T cell receptor beta chains from one sample, sequenced in a study of human T cells and chemical hapten exposure. TCRdb itself ran the RACE reads through MiXCR, one entry per CDR3 protein. Among around 360,000 distinct CDR3 sequences listed, roughly 6% were seen once. The starting material was whole blood, obtained in connection with sensitization to the hapten diphenylcyclopropenone (DPC). These receptors all stem from a woman in her late teens or twenties with alopecia areata. Some clones in this sample may be carry-over from other donors' samples. The CDR3 runs from the conserved cysteine through the conserved F or W. A D gene is named only where the DNA matches it firmly. A row's size may be missing; if present it is once, few, many or a size class.

many	-	TRBV2	TRBJ1-3	TGTGCCAGCAGATACGACAGGAACCCTGGAAACACCATATATTTT	CASRYDRNPGNTIYF
many	-	TRBV24-1	TRBJ1-5	TGTGCCACCAGTGACGCCCGGGACACCGTGGGGGATAGCAATCAGCCCCAGCATTTT	CATSDARDTVGDSNQPQHF
-	-	TRBV4-3	TRBJ1-2	TGCGCCAGCAGCCAAGCCGACAGCATTTTCAATGGCTACACCTTC	CASSQADSIFNGYTF
many	TRBD2	TRBV4-3	TRBJ2-3	TGCGCCAGCAGCCAAGACGGAGGGCGGGGGGGCCGTGAAGGAGATACGCAGTATTTT	CASSQDGGRGGREGDTQYF
few	-	TRBV6-1	TRBJ1-1	TGTGCCAGTCGACTAGACAGTGAAGCTTTCTTT	CASRLDSEAFF
many	-	TRBV2	TRBJ1-2	TGTGCCAGCAGAATCGTGAAGGATGGTAACTATGGCTACACCTTC	CASRIVKDGNYGYTF
few	TRBD1	TRBV27	TRBJ2-6	TGTGCCAGCAGGCGTACCGGGACAGGCCTCTCTGGGGCCAACGTCCTGACTTTC	CASRRTGTGLSGANVLTF
-	-	TRBV12-3/TRBV12-4	TRBJ2-6	TGTGCCAGCAGTTCCTCCGGACAGAGCTCTGGGGCCAACGTCCTGACTTTC	CASSSSGQSSGANVLTF
many	-	TRBV20-1	TRBJ2-5	TGCAGTGCTCGGCCGCATCAAGAGACCCAGTACTTC	CSARPHQETQYF
few	TRBD2	TRBV27	TRBJ2-5	TGTGCCAGCAGTTTTGAGCGGGGGGGCCAAGAGACCCAGTACTTC	CASSFERGGQETQYF
few	TRBD1	TRBV9	TRBJ1-2	TGTGCCAGCAGCACTCAACTGCAGGGGGCTGTCGGCTACACCTTC	CASSTQLQGAVGYTF
many	-	TRBV4-1	TRBJ2-3	TGCGCCAGCAGCCGGACAGTGGGCACAGATACGCAGTATTTT	CASSRTVGTDTQYF
many	TRBD1	TRBV7-2	TRBJ1-2	TGTGCCAGCAACGTGGGAACGACAGGGGGTCTTGGCTACACCTTC	CASNVGTTGGLGYTF
-	-	TRBV10-3	TRBJ2-3	TGTGCCATCGGAGAGCCCTTCCTCGTAGGGACTTCAAACACAGATACGCAGTATTTT	CAIGEPFLVGTSNTDTQYF
many	-	TRBV15	TRBJ1-2	TGTGCCACCAGCACCACCCGGGACTATGGCTACACCTTC	CATSTTRDYGYTF
few	TRBD2	TRBV29-1	TRBJ2-1	TGCAGCGTTGATGAGCGGGGGGACTTTTCTGAGCAGTTCTTC	CSVDERGDFSEQFF
-	-	TRBV5-1	TRBJ2-4	TGCGCCAGCAGCTTGGGACAGGGAGGAAGGAACATTCAGTACTTC	CASSLGQGGRNIQYF
few	-	TRBV6-2/TRBV6-3	TRBJ2-4	TGTGCCAGCCAGCGGACAGCAGACCTAAACATTCAGTACTTC	CASQRTADLNIQYF
-	-	TRBV4-1	TRBJ2-2	TGCGCCAGCAGCCCCCCTCCGGAGACCGGGGAGCTGTTTTTT	CASSPPPETGELFF
many	TRBD1	TRBV12-3/TRBV12-4	TRBJ1-5	TGTGCCAGCAGCCCCAGACAGGGTACCCTGGGGCCCCAGCATTTT	CASSPRQGTLGPQHF
many	TRBD2	TRBV7-8	TRBJ2-3	TGTGCCAGCAGCTTAACAGAGCGGGGCCGCACAGATACGCAGTATTTT	CASSLTERGRTDTQYF
few	-	TRBV5-1	TRBJ1-2	TGCGCCAGCAGCCAGACAGAAGGACCCTATGGCTACACCTTC	CASSQTEGPYGYTF
many	TRBD1	TRBV6-5	TRBJ1-1	TGTGCCAGCAGTGAGAGGGGGCGCCACACTGAAGCTTTCTTT	CASSERGRHTEAFF
-	TRBD1	TRBV2	TRBJ1-6	TGTGCCAGCAGTCCGAGGACAGGGGGCGGTTCACCCCTCCACTTT	CASSPRTGGGSPLHF
many	TRBD2	TRBV5-1	TRBJ2-5	TGCGCCAGCCGCCCTGGACTAGCGGGGGAGACCCAGTACTTC	CASRPGLAGETQYF
many	TRBD1	TRBV6-6	TRBJ1-5	TGTGCCAGCAGTTACTCGTCCCAGGGGGTTTTGCAGCCCCAGCATTTT	CASSYSSQGVLQPQHF
-	TRBD1	TRBV6-1	TRBJ1-4	TGTGCCAGCAGTCACAGGCCCGGGACAGGGGTTGCAACTAATGAAAAACTGTTTTTT	CASSHRPGTGVATNEKLFF
-	-	TRBV29-1	TRBJ2-2	TGCAGCGTTGTAAGTGGAGGAAATGCCGGGGAGCTGTTTTTT	CSVVSGGNAGELFF
many	-	TRBV5-5	TRBJ2-7	TGTGCCAGCAGCTTAAGGGATCCCTACGAGCAGTACTTC	CASSLRDPYEQYF
few	TRBD1	TRBV6-5	TRBJ2-1	TGTGCCAGCAGTTACTCACGTACCGGACAGGGTTACAATGAGCAGTTCTTC	CASSYSRTGQGYNEQFF
-	-	TRBV11-3	TRBJ2-7	TGTGCCAGCAGCTTCAGGGACGTTACCTACGAGCAGTACTTC	CASSFRDVTYEQYF
-	-	TRBV7-9	TRBJ1-1	TGTGCCAGCAGCTCATGGGAGGACACTGAAGCTTTCTTT	CASSSWEDTEAFF
few	-	TRBV16	TRBJ1-1	TGTGCCAGCAGCCAATTTCCACCTGTAGTCACTGAAGCTTTCTTT	CASSQFPPVVTEAFF
few	-	TRBV15	TRBJ1-1	TGTGCCACCAGCGGAGTCGGAGGTAACACTGAAGCTTTCTTT	CATSGVGGNTEAFF
many	TRBD2	TRBV11-1	TRBJ2-1	TGTGCCAGCAGCCCCGGCCACCGGGGGGGGCCGGGAAATGAGCAGTTCTTC	CASSPGHRGGPGNEQFF
-	-	TRBV5-4	TRBJ1-1	TGTGCCAGCAGCTTGGATCCGAGAGGAGCGGCCACTGAAGCTTTCTTT	CASSLDPRGAATEAFF
few	-	TRBV9	TRBJ2-3	TGTGCCAGCAGCGTAGCCCCGGATACGCAGTATTTT	CASSVAPDTQYF
-	-	TRBV19	TRBJ1-5	TGTGCCAGTAGTCCCCGAGGGGAGGGGAATCAGCCCCAGCATTTT	CASSPRGEGNQPQHF
-	-	TRBV6-6	TRBJ1-2	TGTGCCGGCAGTTACCACCCCAGGGACACAAACGGCTACACCTTC	CAGSYHPRDTNGYTF
few	-	TRBV7-3	TRBJ2-7	TGTGCCAGCAGCCGCAACCAGGAAGGCGAGCAGTACTTC	CASSRNQEGEQYF
many	TRBD1	TRBV12-3/TRBV12-4	TRBJ1-1	TGTGCCAGCAGAAGACAGGGACTTGGTGAAGCTTTCTTT	CASRRQGLGEAFF
many	-	TRBV6-1	TRBJ2-2	TGTGCCAGCAGTCTCTTCCCGGGATCGAACACCGGGGAGCTGTTTTTT	CASSLFPGSNTGELFF